Below, one TCR beta chain is given with its context. Its antigen is undetermined. The assay that was used to sequence DNA from cultured CD4+ T cells was the Oncomine TCR Beta short-read assay. TCRdb ran MiXCR on the PCR reads and lists one entry per CDR3 protein. Of about 13,000 distinct CDR3 sequences listed, 58% were seen once; the top ten hold roughly 20%. This specimen comes from a study of vaccination and CD4 T cells after COVID-19. Specified treatment: roughly 10-day PBMC culture with coronavirus spike peptide pools or control peptides (ViraFEST assay). Germline lookup yields CDR1 DFQATT and CDR2 SNEGSKA (reference sequence). Trimming took off 0 bases at V and 1 base at J, with 9 bases between the two ends. This CDR3 is 15 amino acids long.

The chain couples TRBV20-1 to TRBJ2-2; maybe TRBD2 (5 bases). Sequencing used cultured CD4+ T cells from blood, obtained after SARS-CoV-2 vaccination. The sequence was obtained from a human donor with COVID-19. CDR3 in DNA: TGCAGTGCTAGAGAACCTAGCAGGAACACCGGGGAGCTGTTTTTT. This translates into CSAREPSRNTGELFF.